Listed below are T cell receptor beta chains from one sample, sequenced in a study of T cell responses to AZD1222 COVID-19 vaccine. The table came from immunoSEQ multiplex PCR; TCRdb's copy has only in-frame clones and leaves some out. The repertoire consists of fewer than 150,000 clones, with over 85% occurring once and the leading ten covering around 3.1%. The specimen was peripheral blood, collected on day 0 of AZD1222 vaccination. The receptors shown here come from an adult in good health. Both conserved end residues are part of each CDR3. D genes are given only for firm matches. Clone size is shown for a subset of rows, as once, few, many or a class of expanded clone.

j_gene	d_gene	v_gene	abundance	CDR3nt	CDR3aa
TRBJ2-1	TRBD2	TRBV24-1	.	TGTGCCACCAGCTGGGGCGGGAGTGTTGATGAGCAGTTCTTC	CATSWGGSVDEQFF
TRBJ2-5	TRBD2	TRBV27	.	TGTGCCAGCAGTTTATTGGGGCGGGGGGGTAGGTCCCAAGAGACCCAGTACTTC	CASSLLGRGGRSQETQYF
TRBJ1-6	TRBD1	TRBV10-3	.	TGTGCCATCAGTGAGCCCCGTAACAGGGGGGATTCACCCCTCCACTTT	CAISEPRNRGDSPLHF
TRBJ1-2	TRBD1	TRBV7-2	.	TGTGCCAGCAGCTCGCTACAGGGGGGGTATGGCTACACCTTC	CASSSLQGGYGYTF
TRBJ1-2	.	TRBV28	.	TGTGCCAGCAGACCGCCGAACTATGGCTACACCTTC	CASRPPNYGYTF
TRBJ1-1	TRBD1	TRBV18	.	TGTGCCAGCTCACCACCATTCGACAGGGCGAACACTGAAGCTTTCTTT	CASSPPFDRANTEAFF
TRBJ1-3	.	TRBV7-2	.	TGTGCCAGCAGCCCATCGGACAACTCTGGAAACACCATATATTTT	CASSPSDNSGNTIYF
TRBJ1-6	TRBD1	TRBV9	once	TGTGCCAGCAGCGCGACAGGGGATAATTCACCCCTCCACTTT	CASSATGDNSPLHF
TRBJ1-3	TRBD1	TRBV5-1	.	TGCGCCAGCAGCTTTCAGGGGGCGTCGGAAAACACCATATATTTT	CASSFQGASENTIYF
TRBJ1-1	.	TRBV9	.	TGTGCCAGCAGCCCCCGCTACAGCTACACTGAAGCTTTCTTT	CASSPRYSYTEAFF
TRBJ1-1	.	TRBV28	.	TGTGCCAGCAGTTTAACCCCTTCCCTGACTGAAGCTTTCTTT	CASSLTPSLTEAFF
TRBJ1-3	.	TRBV7-9	.	TGTGCCAGCAGCTTTGGGACCGTAACTGGAAACACCATATATTTT	CASSFGTVTGNTIYF
TRBJ1-2	.	TRBV7-2	.	TGTGCCAGCATGACCGGGACCCTTCATGGCTACACCTTC	CASMTGTLHGYTF
TRBJ2-3	TRBD2	TRBV28	.	TGTGCCAGCAGTTCTGCCGCTAGCGGGAGGGCCGCAGATACGCAGTATTTT	CASSSAASGRAADTQYF
TRBJ1-5	.	TRBV23-1	.	TGCGCCAGCACCCACTTCCTTAGCAATCAGCCCCAGCATTTT	CASTHFLSNQPQHF
TRBJ1-4	.	TRBV5-1	.	TGCGCCAGCAGCTTGGGGGGCGGAGAAGAAAAACTGTTTTTT	CASSLGGGEEKLFF
TRBJ1-5	.	TRBV27	.	TGTGCCAGCAGTTCGGGGGGGCCCCAGCATTTT	CASSSGGPQHF
TRBJ2-5	.	TRBV27	.	TGTGCCAGCAGTTCCGTCGGACAGACCCAGTACTTC	CASSSVGQTQYF
TRBJ2-2	TRBD2	TRBV7-2	.	TGTGCCAGCAGCTTTCTAGCGGGAGTGGGCGGGGAGCTGTTTTTT	CASSFLAGVGGELFF
TRBJ1-4	.	TRBV30	.	TGTGCCTGGAGTGTCGACTTTATGGAAAAACTGTTTTTT	CAWSVDFMEKLFF
TRBJ2-2	.	TRBV19	.	TGTGCCAGTACCTCTGGAACCGGGGAGCTGTTTTTT	CASTSGTGELFF
TRBJ1-2	.	TRBV29-1	.	TGCAGCTTTCGAACATCCCTCTATGGCTACACCTTC	CSFRTSLYGYTF
TRBJ2-4	TRBD2	TRBV18	.	TGTGCCAGCTCACCACGGCTAGCGGGAGGGATAGCCAAAAACATTCAGTACTTC	CASSPRLAGGIAKNIQYF
TRBJ1-4	.	TRBV18	.	TGTGCCAGCTCACGTTCAGTTGCAACTAATGAAAAACTGTTTTTT	CASSRSVATNEKLFF
TRBJ2-5	TRBD1	TRBV7-6	.	TGTGCCAGCAGCTTAGCGAGGCCCGGGACAGGGGGCGAGCTAGACTTCCAAGAGACCCAGTACTTC	CASSLARPGTGGELDFQETQYF
TRBJ1-1	.	TRBV7-3	.	TGTGCCAGCAGCTTAACGGCCGGGAACACTGAAGCTTTCTTT	CASSLTAGNTEAFF
TRBJ1-1	.	TRBV4-2	once	TGTGCCAGCAGCCCCTCACCACAGGGATCGAACACTGAAGCTTTCTTT	CASSPSPQGSNTEAFF
TRBJ2-1	.	TRBV29-1	once	TGCAGCGTCCGGGAGCCGTACAATGAGCAGTTCTTC	CSVREPYNEQFF
TRBJ2-6	.	TRBV7-2	.	TGTGCCAGCAGCTCTGACTCATCTGGGGCCAACGTCCTGACTTTC	CASSSDSSGANVLTF
TRBJ2-1	TRBD2	TRBV28	.	TGTGCCAGCAGTTTGGAGCGGGAGGTCAACAATGAGCAGTTCTTC	CASSLEREVNNEQFF
TRBJ1-4	.	TRBV4-1	.	TGCGCCAGCAGCCAAGAGGGGCAGGGTTATAATGAAAAACTGTTTTTT	CASSQEGQGYNEKLFF
TRBJ1-5	.	TRBV7-9	.	TGTGCCAGCAGCTTAGGAGACACGAGCAATCAGCCCCAGCATTTT	CASSLGDTSNQPQHF
TRBJ1-2	.	TRBV9	once	TGTGCCAGCAGCGCCCCTTGGGGCAGGGTAGGCGGCTACACCTTC	CASSAPWGRVGGYTF
TRBJ1-5	.	TRBV19	once	TGTGCCAGTAGGTTGAATCGACAGGCCAATCAGCCCCAGCATTTT	CASRLNRQANQPQHF
TRBJ2-5	TRBD2	TRBV28	.	TGTGCCAGCAGTTCGGGGGGGGAGCAAGAGACCCAGTACTTC	CASSSGGEQETQYF
TRBJ2-1	.	TRBV29-1	.	TGCAGCGTCGTAGCTCTTTCGGCGGGAAGTTCCTACAATGAGCAGTTCTTC	CSVVALSAGSSYNEQFF
TRBJ1-6	.	TRBV3-1/TRBV3-2	.	TGTGCCAGCAGCCAGGGGGAGTTCAGTTCACCCCTCCACTTT	CASSQGEFSSPLHF
TRBJ2-3	TRBD1	TRBV24-1	.	TGTGCCACCAGTGACTCGACAGGGATGAGGGATACGCAGTATTTT	CATSDSTGMRDTQYF
TRBJ2-7	.	TRBV6-5	.	TGTGCCCTCGAGCAGGGAGTATTGGACGAGCAGTACTTC	CALEQGVLDEQYF
TRBJ1-1	TRBD1	TRBV29-1	.	TGCAGCGTGGGACAGGGGAACACTGAAGCTTTCTTT	CSVGQGNTEAFF
TRBJ1-6	.	TRBV6-2/TRBV6-3	once	TGTGCCAGCAGTTACGAGCCGGCGGCAAATTCACCCCTCCACTTT	CASSYEPAANSPLHF
TRBJ2-7	TRBD2	TRBV3-1/TRBV3-2	.	TGTGCCAGCAGCCAGGTTAATAGCGGGACCTACGAGCAGTACTTC	CASSQVNSGTYEQYF
TRBJ1-2	.	TRBV7-8	once	TGTGCCAGCAGCTTAGCCCCCGGGGGAGACTATGGCTACACCTTC	CASSLAPGGDYGYTF
TRBJ2-7	.	TRBV2	.	TGTGCGGGAGGCGAGGGATACGAGCAGTACTTC	CAGGEGYEQYF
TRBJ2-2	TRBD2	TRBV11-2	.	TGTGCCAGCAGCTTAGTCGGACTAGCGGGAGTCCCCGGGGAGCTGTTTTTT	CASSLVGLAGVPGELFF
TRBJ1-2	TRBD1	TRBV30	.	TGTGCCTGGACAGGGGGCGACTATGGCTACACCTTC	CAWTGGDYGYTF
TRBJ2-7	TRBD1	TRBV11-2	.	TGTGCCAGCAGGTCGACAGGGATGAGGGAGCAGTACTTC	CASRSTGMREQYF
TRBJ2-5	.	TRBV6-5	.	TGTGCCAGCAGCTCCCTCCCCAGGACCCAGTACTTC	CASSSLPRTQYF
TRBJ2-1	TRBD2	TRBV29-1	.	TGCAGCGTTGTTGGACTAGCGGGATCAAGCTCCTACAATGAGCAGTTCTTC	CSVVGLAGSSSYNEQFF
TRBJ1-1	.	TRBV3-1/TRBV3-2	.	TGTGCCAGCAGCCAATCAAGCTACGGGTCCCAGGGCACTGAAGCTTTCTTT	CASSQSSYGSQGTEAFF
TRBJ2-2	.	TRBV7-9	.	TGTGCCAGCAGCTTAGAGGCCGGGGAGCTGTTTTTT	CASSLEAGELFF
TRBJ1-3	.	TRBV5-1	.	TGCGCCAGCAGCTTGGAGGGGGGCTCTGGAAACACCATATATTTT	CASSLEGGSGNTIYF
TRBJ2-5	.	TRBV2	.	TGTGCCAGCAAGGGACACCACCAAGAGACCCAGTACTTC	CASKGHHQETQYF